This T cell receptor (beta chain) was obtained from a study of graft-versus-host responses after intestinal transplantation (dated by TCRdb to about 2021). Broadly, across the study: The transplants that recipients got were multivisceral, liver-intestinal, or isolated intestinal. Every recipient was given anti-thymocyte globulin induction, followed by approximately 3 years of maintenance tacrolimus and steroids. After intestinal transplantation, graft-versus-host and host-versus-graft alloreactive T cell clones were followed in the graft, circulation and bone marrow using bulk TCR-beta CDR3 sequencing. Alloreactive clones were identified by sequencing pre-transplant mixed lymphocyte reaction products and comparing these products with unstimulated pre-transplant donor and recipient T cells. A cohort of some 24 intestinal transplant recipients, including one retransplant, was enrolled, and 3 patients lacking pretransplant specimens were excluded. Donor T cell macrochimerism was defined as a peak of at least 4% donor T cells among recipient peripheral blood mononuclear cells. Instead of going to the commercial service, samples from a few later patients were sequenced in-house on an Illumina MiSeq and processed with MiXCR.

Deletion took 5 bases off V and 5 bases off J, with a span of 6 bases between the germline ends. The cysteine opens and the phenylalanine closes a CDR3 of 11 amino acids. CDR3 DNA only is kept here, 33 bases in frame from base 1. The germline V gene yields MNHNS for CDR1 and SASEGT for CDR2. General study outcomes and caveats: The relatively low number and heterogeneity of intestinal transplant patients limited the conclusions. GvH clones turned up in recipient bone marrow, with some appearing earlier in ileal mucosa or blood, a pattern consistent with an intestinal mucosal origin. Early after transplant, peak levels of circulating GvH clones were associated with declines in HvG clones. High GvH to HvG T cell clonal ratios were observed in the allografts of patients with donor T cell macrochimerism.

Library generation was performed with the immunoSEQ multiplex PCR assay. High-throughput TCR-beta CDR3 sequencing of genomic DNA from most patients was performed by Adaptive Biotechnologies. On the authors' methods: TCR sequencing data were retrieved from Adaptive's ImmunoSEQ software for 15 to 20 patients, whereas three other patients were processed with MiXCR and VDJtools. CDR3 nucleotide sequences shared between donor and recipient were removed because their origin could not be assigned. To count as alloreactive, a clone needed at least 2-fold expansion over unstimulated cells and a minimum CFSE-low frequency of 0.002% (template counts) or 0.001% (read counts). Clones were considered mappable if detected in sequenced pre-transplant spleen, lymph node, or MLR CFSE-low populations of the donor or recipient. Cumulative frequency of alloreactive clones was calculated as a percentage of all sequences weighted by copy number. What TCRdb holds here is the immuneACCESS table cut down to in-frame rearrangements. Part of the clones is not present; checked against another copy, under half of the missing clones reflect an unresolved V gene, and the others are unexplained. That table furnishes V, J and clone size, whereas the DNA furnished D and trimming. Here the sample has 20,000 to 30,000 clones; approximately 82% occur a single time. The top ten hold roughly 1.1% of the sample.

In the first month after transplant, blood samples were collected up to 4 times, and after that at least monthly when available. Turning to this clone: The target of this receptor is not known. No much larger clonotype is one base removed from it; base qualities were not supplied.

Recombination linked TRBV6-1 to TRBJ2-5; no D gene call is confident. The TCR was taken from a human patient who received an intestinal transplant, so some T cells may come from the graft donor. Sample: PBMCs, taken about 28 days after intestinal transplant. This receptor carries the CDR3 CASSYRETQYF. Here is the DNA: TGTGCCAGCAGTTATAGGGAGACCCAGTACTTC.